The 22 T cell receptor beta chains in this list originate from one sample, sequenced in a study of cytomegalovirus exposure and HLA in healthy donors. Clones were read by immunoSEQ multiplex PCR, and TCRdb kept only the in-frame ones, dropping some. The sample carries fewer than 300,000 clones, 88% recorded once. The specimen sequenced was PBMCs. The receptors originated from a woman between 18 and 29 years old in good health and CMV-seronegative.

This chain uses TRBV19 with TRBJ1-2; D not certain. Trimming stripped 9 bases from V and 3 bases from J, with 8 bases between. CDR1 is LNHDA, CDR2 SQIVND, per germline (reference sequence). The CDR3 is 11 amino acids. The CDR3, as DNA: TGTGCCAGCGTTACATACTATGGCTACACCTTC. Protein product: CASVTYYGYTF.

This clone is a singleton in its sample. V is TRBV5-4 and J is TRBJ2-4; D perhaps matches TRBD1 (5 bases). The germline V gene encodes CDR1 SGHNT and CDR2 YYREEE (reference sequence). The CDR3 covers 14 residues. The ends were cut back, 2 bases at V and 7 bases at J, with 13 bases in the middle. This CDR3 is CASSFPGLGNIQYF. The CDR3 nucleotides read TGTGCCAGCAGCTTTCCAGGGCTCGGGAACATTCAGTACTTC.

This chain joins TRBV6-6 and TRBJ1-5, with 8 nucleotides matching TRBD1. This CDR3 has 16 amino acids. After removal of 6 bases from V and 0 bases from J, the junction contained 7 bases not matched to a gene. Germline V CDR1 and CDR2: MNHNY, SVGAGI (reference sequence). The CDR3 coding sequence is TGTGCCAGCAGCGCCCCCGGGACAGGTAGCAATCAGCCCCAGCATTTT. Translating it yields CASSAPGTGSNQPQHF.

The chain joins TRBV7-2 to TRBJ2-3, with D possibly being TRBD2 (6 bases). CDR1 is SGHTA, CDR2 FQGNSA, per germline. V dropped 4 bases and J dropped 0 bases, with 11 bases sitting between them. CDR3 size: 15 residues. CDR3 nucleotide sequence: TGTGCCAGCAGCTGGACTGGGACTAGCACAGATACGCAGTATTTT. Amino acids: CASSWTGTSTDTQYF.

This clone occurred once. This sequence joins TRBV4-1 and TRBJ2-7; D is perhaps TRBD1 (6 bases). The V gene's germline CDR1 is MGHRA and CDR2 YSYEKL. Trimming stripped 1 base from V and 5 bases from J, with 12 bases between. The CDR3 totals 14 residues. The CDR3 nucleotides read TGCGCCAGCAGCCAAGGAGCAGGGGCGCACGAGCAGTACTTC. Translating it yields CASSQGAGAHEQYF.

The count of this clone is one. The chain uses TRBV9 and TRBJ1-1; 8 nucleotides match TRBD1. This CDR3 contains 17 residues. Germline V lookup: CDR1 SGDLS, CDR2 YYNGEE. V was clipped by 0 bases and J by 1 base; unmatched bases: 8. The CDR3 reads CASSVVRGPNPNTEAFF. The DNA for the CDR3 is TGTGCCAGCAGCGTAGTCAGGGGGCCGAACCCGAACACTGAAGCTTTCTTT.

V usage is TRBV27 and J usage is TRBJ2-7; weak D call: TRBD2 (6 bases). Trimming took 0 bases from V and 6 from J, leaving 12 bases between them. Germline CDR1 is MNHEY and CDR2 is SMNVEV (reference sequence). The CDR3 extends over 14 amino acids. CDR3 sequence reads: CASSLSGTLREQYF. The CDR3 DNA follows: TGTGCCAGCAGTTTATCCGGGACTCTCCGCGAGCAGTACTTC.

V usage is TRBV9 and J usage is TRBJ2-5, with 7 bases that match TRBD1. Germline CDR1 is SGDLS and CDR2 is YYNGEE. The CDR3 sequence is 14 residues long. With V trimmed by 2 bases and J by 5 bases, 6 bases remained unmatched. The CDR3 nucleotides are TGTGCCAGCAGCGTTCAAGGGGGCGGGGAGACCCAGTACTTC. This encodes CASSVQGGGETQYF.

The genes are TRBV28 and TRBJ1-5; TRBD1 matches at 9 bases. This CDR3 is built from 15 residues. With 6 bases clipped from V and 2 bases from J, the junction kept 5 bases outside the gene matches. Germline CDR1 is MDHEN and CDR2 is SYDVKM. The chain's CDR3 is CASRQQGAGNQPQHF. The DNA of the CDR3 is TGTGCCAGCAGGCAACAGGGGGCTGGCAATCAGCCCCAGCATTTT.

This clone was detected only a few times. The V gene is TRBV6-1, the J gene TRBJ1-5; 8 bases are a match to TRBD1. The CDR3 has 17 residues. V dropped 3 bases and J dropped 2; count of bases not matched to a gene: 9. Per germline, CDR1 MNHNS and CDR2 SASEGT. CDR3 coding DNA: TGTGCCAGCAGTGACGGTTGGAGGGGACAGGGCAATCAGCCCCAGCATTTT. Translated, it gives CASSDGWRGQGNQPQHF.

The rearrangement joins TRBV12-5 to TRBJ1-1; 8 positions match TRBD1. Looked up from germline, CDR1 is LGHNT and CDR2 is FRNRAP. Trimming removed 3 bases from V and 5 bases from J; junction bases left unmatched: 2. The CDR3 is made up of 13 amino acids. The CDR3 sequence is CASGFDRGTEAFF. The CDR3 nucleotides read TGTGCTAGTGGTTTCGACAGGGGAACTGAAGCTTTCTTT.

This chain links TRBV6-1 with TRBJ1-5, with a tentative D call TRBD1 (6 bases). Germline CDR1 reads MNHNS; CDR2 reads SASEGT. Trimming stripped 8 bases from V and 2 bases from J, with 13 bases between. The CDR3 is 14 amino acids. CDR3 coding DNA: TGTGCCAGCGTTCGGACAGCCGGCAATCAGCCCCAGCATTTT. Translation gives CASVRTAGNQPQHF.

This clone came up a few times. The chain links TRBV5-6 to TRBJ1-5; TRBD1 aligns across 7 bases. The CDR3 covers 14 residues. Germline values: CDR1 SGHDT, CDR2 YYEEEE. J gave up 1 base and V 6 bases, and 4 bases lay outside the gene matches. The CDR3 sequence is CASNRGQSNQPQHF. In DNA, the CDR3 is TGTGCCAGCAACCGGGGACAGAGCAATCAGCCCCAGCATTTT. Full variable domain (remainder filled in from reference TRBV5-6 and TRBJ1-5): DAGVTQSPTHLIKTRGQQVTLRCSPKSGHDTVSWYQQALGQGPQFIFQYYEEEERQRGNFPDRFSGHQFPNYSSELNVNALLLGDSALYLCASNRGQSNQPQHFGDGTRLSIL.

The chain joins TRBV7-6 to TRBJ2-3; tentative D call: TRBD2 (6 bases). Trimming cost V 1 base and J 2 bases, with 13 bases left between them. Germline-derived CDR1 and CDR2 are SGHVS and FNYEAQ. The CDR3 has 16 amino acids. In nucleotides, the CDR3 is TGTGCCAGCAGCTTAGACTTAGCTAGCGCCACAGATACGCAGTATTTT. Translating gives CASSLDLASATDTQYF.

This sequence joins TRBV4-2 and TRBJ2-2; TRBD2 might be the D (6 bases). Germline loops: CDR1 LGHNA, CDR2 YNFKEQ. This CDR3 region has 17 residues. V was trimmed by 3 bases and J by 2 bases, leaving 16 bases between them. CDR3 coding DNA: TGTGCCAGCAGCCACCCGCGAACGGGAGCCAACACCGGGGAGCTGTTTTTT. Translated: CASSHPRTGANTGELFF.

This clone was seen only a few times. V gene TRBV14 combines with J gene TRBJ1-1; D gene unclear. Trimming stripped 3 bases from V and 2 bases from J, with 4 bases between. This CDR3 is built from 12 residues. The germline V gene has CDR1 SGHDN and CDR2 FVKESK. CDR3 region: CASSHLNTEAFF. The CDR3 bases are TGTGCCAGCAGCCATCTCAACACTGAAGCTTTCTTT. Using reference TRBV14 and TRBJ1-1 for the parts outside the CDR3, the full variable domain is EAGVTQFPSHSVIEKGQTVTLRCDPISGHDNLYWYRRVMGKEIKFLLHFVKESKQDESGMPNNRFLAERTGGTYSTLKVQPAELEDSGVYFCASSHLNTEAFFGQGTRLTVV.

The chain uses TRBV7-9 and TRBJ1-2; D is unclear. V shed 5 bases and J shed 4 bases, with 14 bases lying between them. This CDR3 contains 14 residues. In germline, CDR1 is SEHNR, CDR2 FQNEAQ (reference sequence). Written as DNA, the CDR3 is TGTGCCAGCAGCCCGTCGCGAGGCGCCTATGGCTACACCTTC. Protein: CASSPSRGAYGYTF.

The rearrangement links TRBV28 to TRBJ1-1; TRBD1 might be the D (6 bases). Germline-derived CDR1 and CDR2 are MDHEN and SYDVKM. V lost 7 bases and J 1 base, leaving 10 bases between the germline ends. The CDR3 is 13 amino acids. The CDR3 DNA reads TGTGCCAGCACGTGGACAGAGAACACTGAAGCTTTCTTT. Its translation is CASTWTENTEAFF.

This clone appeared a single time. V usage is TRBV4-3 and J usage is TRBJ2-7; 7 bases are a match to TRBD2. The CDR3 runs to 15 residues. The germline V gene has CDR1 LGHNA and CDR2 YSLEER. Trimming removed 6 bases from V and 0 bases from J; junction bases left unmatched: 8. CDR3 protein: CASSPSGRSSYEQYF. In DNA, the CDR3 is TGCGCCAGCAGTCCTTCCGGGAGGAGCTCCTACGAGCAGTACTTC.

The chain carries TRBV13 and TRBJ2-7; 12 positions agree with TRBD2. The J segment lost 5 bases and the V segment lost 4 bases, leaving 9 bases of the junction unmatched. The germline V gene has CDR1 PRHDT and CDR2 FYEKMQ (reference sequence). The CDR3 totals 16 residues. The CDR3 is CASSSRTSGVLNEQYF. CDR3 DNA sequence: TGTGCCAGCAGCTCCAGGACTAGCGGGGTTCTAAACGAGCAGTACTTC.

The rearrangement joins TRBV28 to TRBJ1-1, with D unresolved. The CDR3 is 16 amino acids. Germline V gene data show CDR1 as MDHEN and CDR2 as SYDVKM. The V end was cut by 3 bases, the J end by 1 base, with 15 bases between. CDR3 protein: CASSFGYDPANTEAFF. The CDR3 DNA is TGTGCCAGCAGTTTCGGGTACGACCCGGCGAACACTGAAGCTTTCTTT.

The chain links TRBV2 to TRBJ2-3; 15 nucleotides agree with TRBD2. Germline values: CDR1 SNHLY, CDR2 FYNNEI. V gave up 0 bases and J gave up 6 bases; unmatched junction bases: 7. The CDR3 loop spans 18 amino acids. CDR3 loop: CASSEAPPGTSGRDTQYF. CDR3 bases: TGTGCCAGCAGTGAAGCGCCCCCCGGGACTAGCGGGAGGGATACGCAGTATTTT.